These 12 T cell receptor beta chains were all obtained from the same sample, sequenced in a study of response to subunit inactivated influenza vaccine (dated 2018 in TCRdb). The method behind the library was RT-PCR. Sequencing took place on an Illumina HiSeq 2500. TCRdb reworked the public reads: Q25 trimming with fastp, MiXCR clone assembly, productive beta chains retained. Rows with a matching CDR3 protein are joined into one entry that keeps the most common DNA and genes. The sample has 700,000 to 800,000 distinct CDR3 sequences on record, around 18% of them singletons. 11% of the sample is in the top ten clones. The sequencing used PBMCs from blood, collected roughly 5 days after vaccination. The receptor set was obtained from a man between 50 and 59 years old who received an inactivated influenza vaccine. Donor details come from another sample of the same person, matched by shared clones.

There are a few counts of this clonotype. The J gene is TRBJ2-5, the V gene TRBV28; 14 bases agree with TRBD2. The CDR3 has 18 amino acids. The trim removed 2 bases at V and 1 base at J, leaving 6 bases unmatched. Germline loops: CDR1 MDHEN, CDR2 SYDVKM. In DNA form, the CDR3 reads TGTGCCAGCAGTTTAGGGACTAGCGGGAGCCCTATCCAAGAGACCCAGTACTTC. The encoded protein is CASSLGTSGSPIQETQYF.

This clonotype was seen a handful of times. The genes are TRBV10-3 and TRBJ2-1; D is perhaps TRBD2 (6 bases). The V end was cut by 6 bases, the J end by 8 bases, with 17 bases between. This CDR3 comprises 14 residues. In germline, CDR1 is ENHRY, CDR2 SYGVKD. The CDR3 DNA sequence: TGTGCCATCAGGGAGGGGTCACCGGCCGATGAGCAGTTCTTC. Translating gives CAIREGSPADEQFF.

This clonotype appeared a few times. The J gene is TRBJ2-3, the V gene TRBV7-2; 10 bases are shared with TRBD2. The trim removed 3 bases at V and 0 bases at J, leaving 6 bases unmatched. The CDR3 extends over 17 amino acids. Germline CDR1 and CDR2: SGHTA and FQGNSA. CDR3 in DNA: TGTGCCAGCAGCTTTCCCCGGACTAGCGGTAGCACAGATACGCAGTATTTT. Its translation is CASSFPRTSGSTDTQYF.

This clonotype was observed a few times. This chain connects TRBV12-3 or TRBV12-4 to TRBJ2-7; D is undetermined. The CDR3 consists of 12 residues. Between the trimmed V and J ends, which lost 6 bases and 2 bases, there was a span of 8 bases. The CDR3 protein is CASRAGAYEQYF. In DNA, the CDR3 is TGTGCCAGCAGAGCCGGAGCCTACGAGCAGTACTTC.

The chain has TRBV20-1 and TRBJ2-1; D could derive from TRBD1 or TRBD2 (5 bases each). With 5 bases removed from V and 12 bases from J, the gap between germline ends came to 14 bases. CDR3 length: 11 amino acids. The germline V gene has CDR1 DFQATT and CDR2 SNEGSKA (reference sequence). This CDR3 is CSAWDGRAQFF. The CDR3 nucleotides read TGCAGTGCTTGGGACGGGCGAGCGCAGTTCTTC.

This clonotype was found a few times. This chain connects TRBV7-2 to TRBJ2-7; 9 positions match TRBD1. CDR1 and CDR2 from the germline V gene are SGHTA and FQGNSA. The ends lost 0 bases at V and 6 bases at J; junction bases unmatched: 9. The CDR3 totals 16 residues. CDR3 bases: TGTGCCAGCAGCTTAGCGGGGACAGGGATTACGAGCGAGCAGTACTTC. This encodes CASSLAGTGITSEQYF. The full variable domain, with the rest looked up from reference TRBV7-2 and TRBJ2-7, is GAGVSQSPSNKVTEKGKDVELRCDPISGHTALYWYRQSLGQGLEFLIYFQGNSAPDKSGLPSDRFSAERTGGSVSTLTIQRTQQEDSAVYLCASSLAGTGITSEQYFGPGTRLTVT.

Worth noting for this clonotype: A single base separates this from a much larger clone, so it may be a read error. This chain joins TRBV7-2 and TRBJ2-1; TRBD1 agrees at 8 bases. This CDR3 has 17 residues. Trimming cost V 4 bases and J 6 bases; bases outside gene matches: 14. The germline V gene encodes CDR1 SGHTA and CDR2 FQGNSA. CDR3 amino acids: CASSSAPSQGDSNEQFF. DNA for the CDR3: TGTGCCAGCAGCTCAGCGCCTTCACAGGGGGACTCCAATGAGCAGTTCTTC.

This clonotype came up a few times. The chain recombines TRBV18 with TRBJ1-1, with D uncertain. Germline V CDR1 and CDR2: KGHSH, LQKENI. This CDR3 is 14 amino acids long. Trimming took 3 bases from V and 4 from J, leaving 12 bases between them. CDR3 amino acids: CASSPRGRSTEAFF. The CDR3 nucleotides are TGTGCCAGCTCACCCCGCGGGCGGAGCACTGAAGCTTTCTTT.

The chain couples TRBV7-2 to TRBJ2-3; D unclear. Between the trimmed V and J ends, which lost 5 bases and 5 bases, there was a span of 20 bases. The germline V gene encodes CDR1 SGHTA and CDR2 FQGNSA. The CDR3 is made up of 16 amino acids. This chain's CDR3 is CASSPTSAYGGDTQYF. CDR3 DNA sequence: TGTGCCAGCAGCCCAACTTCAGCGTACGGTGGAGATACGCAGTATTTT.

This clonotype was detected many times. The DNA of the CDR3 is TGCGCCAGCAGCTTTGGATTCTCAAGCTCCTACAATGAGCAGTTCTTC. Amino acid sequence: CASSFGFSSSYNEQFF. This chain uses TRBV5-1 with TRBJ2-1; D gene unclear. CDR3 size: 16 residues. Germline values: CDR1 SGHRS, CDR2 YFSETQ. Trimming left V 2 bases short and J 0 bases short, with 12 bases between.

Comments on this clonotype: Being one base from a much bigger clone, this may be a read error. This sequence joins TRBV5-6 and TRBJ2-7; 8 bases are shared with TRBD1. This CDR3 spans 15 amino acids. V dropped 1 base and J dropped 13; count of bases not matched to a gene: 16. Germline V gene sequence: CDR1 SGHDT, CDR2 YYEEEE. The CDR3 DNA follows: TGTGCCAGCAGCTTGAGGGCCACCCGGACAGGGTACCCTTACTTC. Its protein product is CASSLRATRTGYPYF.

This clonotype has a handful of counts. The CDR3 sequence is CASTTSGQEVDTQYF. CDR3 DNA: TGCGCCAGCACCACTAGCGGCCAGGAGGTAGATACGCAGTATTTT. V gene TRBV5-1 combines with J gene TRBJ2-3; the match to TRBD2 covers 8 bases. V trimming: 6 bases; J trimming: 5 bases; junction bases outside the gene matches: 11. The CDR3 covers 15 residues. CDR1 is SGHRS and CDR2 is YFSETQ in the germline V gene.